Presented here are 19 T cell receptor beta chains from one specimen sequenced in a study of T cell repertoires in cytomegalovirus infection. Their cognate antigens are unknown. TCRdb recomputed calls from the reads with MiXCR, one row per CDR3 protein. The data hold some 940,000 distinct CDR3 sequences, with roughly 30% observed a single time. Material: cultured CD8+ T cells from PBMCs, obtained from culture after CMV antigen stimulation. These receptors all come from a human donor in good health (CMV status not recorded). Some clones in this sample may be carry-over from other donors' samples.

The V and J genes are TRBV10-1 and TRBJ1-3; a possible D gene is TRBD1 (5 bases). V dropped 6 bases and J dropped 4 bases, with 16 bases sitting between them. The CDR3 loop spans 15 amino acids. Looked up from germline, CDR1 is WNHNN and CDR2 is SYGVQD (reference sequence). The chain's CDR3 is CASRVTRGSGNTIYF. CDR3 sequence (DNA): TGCGCCAGCAGGGTTACGAGGGGATCAGGAAACACCATATATTTT.

In this sample, this clonotype turned up a few times. The J gene is TRBJ1-6, the V gene TRBV27; 9 bases align to TRBD1. Germline V gene sequence: CDR1 MNHEY, CDR2 SMNVEV (reference sequence). The CDR3 contains 19 residues. Trimming removed 1 base from V and 1 base from J; junction bases left unmatched: 8. CDR3 region: CASSLYRGLPWSYNSPLHF. In DNA, the CDR3 is TGTGCCAGCAGTTTATACAGGGGGCTCCCGTGGTCCTATAATTCACCCCTCCACTTT.

This clonotype was picked up a small number of times. The CDR3 here is CASSPAGESYEQYF. DNA for the CDR3: TGTGCCAGCAGCCCAGCGGGGGAATCCTACGAGCAGTACTTC. The chain joins TRBV7-6 to TRBJ2-7, with 8 positions matching TRBD2. Trimming at V came to 5 bases and at J to 1 base, leaving 4 bases not matched to a gene. The CDR3 consists of 14 residues. CDR1 is SGHVS and CDR2 is FNYEAQ in the germline V gene.

The V call is TRBV6-2 or TRBV6-3, the J call TRBJ1-1; D remains ambiguous. Between the trimmed V and J ends, which lost 7 bases and 0 bases, there was a span of 12 bases. This CDR3 is 14 amino acids long. Germline V gene lookup returns CDR1 MNHEY and CDR2 SVGEGT. CDR3 protein: CASTPLEMNTEAFF. For the CDR3, the DNA is TGTGCCAGCACCCCCCTGGAGATGAACACTGAAGCTTTCTTT.

This clonotype was picked up a small number of times. This rearrangement joins TRBV7-9 to TRBJ1-2, with D unresolved. V lost 5 bases, J lost 3 bases, and 10 bases lay in between. The CDR3 totals 13 residues. Germline values: CDR1 SEHNR, CDR2 FQNEAQ (reference sequence). CDR3 sequence: CASSNGPYYGYTF. The CDR3 nucleotides read TGTGCCAGCAGCAACGGTCCCTACTATGGCTACACCTTC. Together with reference TRBV7-9 and TRBJ1-2, the CDR3 gives the full variable domain: DTGVSQNPRHKITKRGQNVTFRCDPISEHNRLYWYRQTLGQGPEFLTYFQNEAQLEKSRLLSDRFSAERPKGSFSTLEIQRTEQGDSAMYLCASSNGPYYGYTFGSGTRLTVV.

The CDR3 reads CASSHRQGYSYEQYF. CDR3 nucleotides: TGTGCCAGCAGCCACCGACAGGGTTACTCCTACGAGCAGTACTTC. The chain uses TRBV14 and TRBJ2-7; 7 positions match TRBD1. The junction had 5 bases not matched to a gene; V was cut back by 3 bases and J by 0 bases. From germline, CDR1 is SGHDN and CDR2 FVKESK. This CDR3 region has 15 residues.

Many counts were recorded for this clonotype. The CDR3 DNA reads TGTGCCAGCAGCTTTGGGGAAGGAGATACTGAAGCTTTCTTT. This codes for CASSFGEGDTEAFF. This chain connects TRBV7-9 to TRBJ1-1; D uncertain. Trimming pared 3 bases from V and 5 bases from J, leaving 13 bases between. In germline, CDR1 is SEHNR, CDR2 FQNEAQ (reference sequence). This CDR3 spans 14 amino acids. The full variable domain, completed using reference TRBV7-9 and TRBJ1-1, is DTGVSQNPRHKITKRGQNVTFRCDPISEHNRLYWYRQTLGQGPEFLTYFQNEAQLEKSRLLSDRFSAERPKGSFSTLEIQRTEQGDSAMYLCASSFGEGDTEAFFGQGTRLTVV.

This clonotype was counted at least ten times. V and J are TRBV7-2 and TRBJ2-5; TRBD1 agrees at 7 bases. In germline, CDR1 is SGHTA, CDR2 FQGNSA. The CDR3 length is 14 residues. Germline trimming cut 3 bases from V and 1 base from J; bases unmatched to any gene: 2. In DNA form, the CDR3 reads TGTGCCAGCAGCTTTACAGGGGCCCAAGAGACCCAGTACTTC. Its translation: CASSFTGAQETQYF.

The J gene is TRBJ1-1, the V gene TRBV6-1; no reliable D call. V shed 6 bases and J shed 5 bases, with 16 bases lying between them. The CDR3 is made up of 14 amino acids. Germline V gene lookup returns CDR1 MNHNS and CDR2 SASEGT. CDR3 DNA: TGTGCCAGCAGAGAGGAGGGATGGGATACTGAAGCTTTCTTT. Protein sequence: CASREEGWDTEAFF.

The rearrangement joins TRBV19 to TRBJ2-7; D is unresolved. Between the trimmed V and J ends, which lost 1 base and 1 base, there was a span of 11 bases. The CDR3 has 15 residues. Per germline, CDR1 LNHDA and CDR2 SQIVND (reference sequence). CDR3 in amino acids: CASSIGYHDSYEQYF. The CDR3 bases are TGTGCCAGTAGTATAGGGTACCATGATTCCTACGAGCAGTACTTC.

The chain combines TRBV6-1 with TRBJ2-6; D assignment may be TRBD1 or TRBD2 (6 bases each). The V gene lost 6 bases and the J gene lost 2 bases, with 14 bases spanning the gap. This CDR3 has 16 residues. Germline V lookup: CDR1 MNHNS, CDR2 SASEGT. This chain's CDR3 is CASSDRREAGANVLTF. The CDR3 DNA follows: TGTGCCAGCAGCGACAGGAGGGAGGCTGGGGCCAACGTCCTGACTTTC.

V is TRBV5-3 and J is TRBJ1-6; D perhaps matches TRBD1 (6 bases). TRBV5-3 is recorded as an ORF, its role being uncertain. Between the trimmed V and J ends, which lost 8 bases and 0 bases, there was a span of 15 bases. There are 16 residues in the CDR3. CDR3 protein: CASSPRGSSYNSPLHF. Written as DNA, the CDR3 is TGTGCCAGCAGCCCGAGGGGGAGCTCCTATAATTCACCCCTCCACTTT.

This clonotype showed up just a few times. The V call is TRBV19, the J call TRBJ2-1, with no clear D. The V end was cut by 1 base, the J end by 8 bases, with 9 bases between. CDR1 and CDR2 (germline): LNHDA, SQIVND (reference sequence). The CDR3 has 13 residues. The DNA of the CDR3 is TGTGCCAGTAGTATAGTACCTGACGATGAGCAGTTCTTC. Protein: CASSIVPDDEQFF. The variable domain in full, with the rest retrieved from reference TRBV19 and TRBJ2-1, is DGGITQSPKYLFRKEGQNVTLSCEQNLNHDAMYWYRQDPGQGLRLIYYSQIVNDFQKGDIAEGYSVSREKKESFPLTVTSAQKNPTAFYLCASSIVPDDEQFFGPGTRLTVL.

The rearrangement uses TRBV11-2 and TRBJ1-1, with D possibly TRBD1 on 6 matching bases. V gave up 6 bases and J gave up 1 base, with 18 bases separating them. Germline CDR1 and CDR2: SGHAT and FQNNGV. This CDR3 is 16 amino acids long. The CDR3 here is CASSTRPRGTNTEAFF. CDR3 nucleotide sequence: TGTGCCAGCAGTACCCGCCCGAGGGGGACGAACACTGAAGCTTTCTTT. Using reference TRBV11-2 and TRBJ1-1 for the parts outside the CDR3, the full variable domain is EAGVAQSPRYKIIEKRQSVAFWCNPISGHATLYWYQQILGQGPKLLIQFQNNGVVDDSQLPKDRFSAERLKGVDSTLKIQPAKLEDSAVYLCASSTRPRGTNTEAFFGQGTRLTVV.

This clonotype was counted once. The rearrangement joins TRBV7-8 to TRBJ1-4; D is perhaps TRBD1 (5 bases). Trimming left V 2 bases short and J 6 bases short, with 16 bases between. The CDR3 is 16 amino acids. Germline loops: CDR1 SGHVS, CDR2 FQNEAQ. CDR3 DNA: TGTGCCAGCAGCTTATTGCCACCGGGGGTTCATGAAAAACTGTTTTTT. It translates to CASSLLPPGVHEKLFF. Full variable domain (missing parts from reference TRBV7-8 and TRBJ1-4): GAGVSQSPRYKVAKRGQDVALRCDPISGHVSLFWYQQALGQGPEFLTYFQNEAQLDKSGLPSDRFFAERPEGSVSTLKIQRTQQEDSAVYLCASSLLPPGVHEKLFFGSGTQLSVL.

This sequence joins TRBV7-9 and TRBJ2-1; 14 bases map to TRBD2. This CDR3 spans 19 amino acids. Germline V gene sequence: CDR1 SEHNR, CDR2 FQNEAQ (reference sequence). The trim removed 4 bases at V and 1 base at J, leaving 9 bases unmatched. CDR3 residues: CASSSPGTSGGPSYNEQFF. The CDR3 region has the DNA TGTGCCAGCAGCTCACCCGGGACTAGCGGGGGCCCTTCCTACAATGAGCAGTTCTTC.

This clonotype has only a few counts. V is TRBV12-5 and J is TRBJ1-1, with 12 positions matching TRBD1. CDR1 LGHNT and CDR2 FRNRAP come from the germline V gene. V dropped 7 bases and J dropped 6; count of bases not matched to a gene: 9. The CDR3 runs to 15 residues. The CDR3 here is CASAGAGTGGPEAFF. In DNA, the CDR3 is TGTGCTAGTGCGGGGGCCGGGACAGGGGGCCCTGAAGCTTTCTTT.

There are a few counts of this clonotype. The rearrangement joins TRBV19 to TRBJ1-2; TRBD1 might be the D (5 bases). Germline CDR1 reads LNHDA; CDR2 reads SQIVND (reference sequence). V shed 2 bases and J shed 6 bases, with 16 bases lying between them. The CDR3 spans 15 residues. The CDR3 nucleotides are TGTGCCAGTAGTATATACTCAGGGTGGAACGATGGCTACACCTTC. Translated, it gives CASSIYSGWNDGYTF. The variable domain in full, with the rest retrieved from reference TRBV19 and TRBJ1-2, is DGGITQSPKYLFRKEGQNVTLSCEQNLNHDAMYWYRQDPGQGLRLIYYSQIVNDFQKGDIAEGYSVSREKKESFPLTVTSAQKNPTAFYLCASSIYSGWNDGYTFGSGTRLTVV.

This clonotype was recorded many times. This rearrangement joins TRBV7-2 to TRBJ1-1, with D perhaps TRBD1 (6 bases). Germline assignment: CDR1 SGHTA and CDR2 FQGNSA. Trimming took off 1 base at V and 4 bases at J, with 16 bases between the two ends. CDR3 length: 16 amino acids. The CDR3 here is CASSLGYRVQGTEAFF. DNA for the CDR3: TGTGCCAGCAGCTTAGGTTACAGGGTCCAGGGCACTGAAGCTTTCTTT.